This T cell receptor (beta chain) was identified during a study of OX40 agonist ivuxolimab in advanced cancers. Overall study context: The drug used for patients, ivuxolimab, was an agonistic anti-OX40 (CD134) antibody. Patients achieving partial responses numbered three: one hepatocellular carcinoma case and two cutaneous melanoma cases. Points from the study as a whole: Clonal expansion by week 6 occurred in CD4+ and CD8+ blood T cells (at 0.1 to 3.0 mg/kg). In CD8+ T cells, expanded clones were on average more numerous than in CD4+.

The table came from immunoSEQ multiplex PCR; TCRdb's copy has only in-frame clones and leaves some out. In the table there are 95,000 to 110,000 clones, approximately 89% of which are singletons. CDR1 is SNHLY and CDR2 is FYNNEI in the germline V gene. Trimming left V 6 bases short and J 3 bases short, with 11 bases between. The CDR3 is 14 residues long. In the case of this clone: Its antigen remains unknown.

The TCR was taken from an adult with an advanced solid tumor such as melanoma, head and neck, liver or kidney cancer. The sequenced sample was CD4+ or CD8+ T cells sorted from blood, obtained in a trial of the OX40 agonist ivuxolimab. The chain joins TRBV2 to TRBJ1-4; no definite D call. CDR3 sequence: CASRPSNSNEKLFF. CDR3 coding DNA: TGTGCCAGCAGGCCGAGCAACTCTAATGAAAAACTGTTTTTT.